The 22 T cell receptor beta chains in this list originate from one sample, sequenced in a study of blood T cells in healthy people across ages. Alongside a J-beta primer mix, a sample-barcoded 5' primer served in a second PCR lasting roughly 7 to 11 cycles. TCRdb used MiXCR to reprocess the 5' RACE reads, holding one entry per CDR3 protein. The sample gives about 1.4 million distinct CDR3 sequences, roughly 59% of which show up once; 6.5% to 8.5% is in the top ten. Sequenced material: blood. The receptors originated from a man aged 18 to 35 in good health.

This clonotype was picked up a small number of times. The rearrangement links TRBV6-1 to TRBJ2-7, with a weak D call TRBD2 (6 bases). The V gene's germline CDR1 is MNHNS and CDR2 SASEGT. This CDR3 spans 13 amino acids. V lost 7 bases to trimming and J lost 2 bases, with 12 bases between them. CDR3: CASTGRTTYEQYF. The CDR3 bases are TGTGCCAGCACTGGGAGGACAACCTACGAGCAGTACTTC.

The V call is TRBV4-3, the J call TRBJ1-2, with D possibly being TRBD1 (6 bases). Germline values: CDR1 LGHNA, CDR2 YSLEER. The CDR3 sequence is 16 residues long. Trimming cost V 1 base and J 4 bases, with 16 bases left between them. CDR3: CASSQVAQGPIYGYTF. CDR3 DNA: TGCGCCAGCAGCCAAGTCGCGCAGGGGCCTATCTATGGCTACACCTTC.

The chain links TRBV11-2 to TRBJ2-2; the match to TRBD2 covers 7 bases. Trimming cost V 5 bases and J 6 bases; bases outside gene matches: 12. This CDR3 is built from 16 residues. Germline CDR1 SGHAT, CDR2 FQNNGV. The CDR3 DNA sequence: TGTGCCAGCAGCGGCGGGGTCCGGGAGGTCCCCGGGGAGCTGTTTTTT. It translates to CASSGGVREVPGELFF.

In its sample, this clonotype was seen a few times. The genes are TRBV20-1 and TRBJ2-3; possible D gene TRBD1, 5 bases. V shed 7 bases and J shed 10 bases, with 15 bases lying between them. This CDR3 spans 11 amino acids. CDR1 is DFQATT and CDR2 is SNEGSKA in the germline V gene (reference sequence). CDR3 protein: CSGAAGNAQYF. In DNA, the CDR3 is TGCAGTGGCGCAGCAGGGAATGCGCAGTATTTT.

The gene calls are TRBV7-8 and TRBJ2-1; TRBD2 agrees at 11 bases. CDR1 SGHVS and CDR2 FQNEAQ come from the germline V gene. The V and J ends lost 6 bases and 0 bases, in that order; junction bases with no gene match: 13. The CDR3 has 19 residues. The CDR3 loop is CASRKVRTSGPSSYNEQFF. The CDR3 bases are TGTGCCAGCAGAAAAGTCAGGACTAGCGGGCCGAGCTCCTACAATGAGCAGTTCTTC.

The V gene is TRBV3-1, the J gene TRBJ2-6; TRBD2 is a possible D gene (6 bases). In germline, CDR1 is LGHDT, CDR2 YNNKEL (reference sequence). The CDR3 is 18 residues long. Trimming took off 1 base at V and 0 bases at J, with 13 bases between the two ends. CDR3 amino acids: CASSQVYSGLSGANVLTF. CDR3 bases: TGTGCCAGCAGCCAAGTTTATAGCGGTCTCTCTGGGGCCAACGTCCTGACTTTC.

There are a few counts of this clonotype. The chain has TRBV6-2 or TRBV6-3 and TRBJ2-1; either TRBD1 or TRBD2 may fit D (8 bases each). The CDR3 runs 24 residues. Trimming removed 0 bases from V and 1 base from J, with 34 bases in between. Germline V gene data show CDR1 as MNHEY and CDR2 as SVGEGT. CDR3 nucleotide sequence: TGTGCCAGCAGTTACTCGCCGGGACTAGTCCCTAAAACAGGGGGTTGGTTTTCCTACAATGAGCAGTTCTTC. Translation: CASSYSPGLVPKTGGWFSYNEQFF.

This clonotype occurred a few times. The V gene is TRBV5-1, the J gene TRBJ2-5, with D perhaps given as TRBD1 or TRBD2 (6 bases each). The V end lost 0 bases, the J end lost 5 bases, and 17 bases lay between the germline ends. Germline V lookup: CDR1 SGHRS, CDR2 YFSETQ. The CDR3 has 16 residues. CDR3 in amino acids: CASSLVGQRVGETQYF. The CDR3 DNA reads TGCGCCAGCAGCTTGGTAGGACAGCGGGTTGGGGAGACCCAGTACTTC.

The sample holds one count of this clonotype. The V gene is TRBV27, the J gene TRBJ2-1; perhaps TRBD1 as D (6 bases). Germline V gene sequence: CDR1 MNHEY, CDR2 SMNVEV (reference sequence). This CDR3 is built from 16 residues. Trimming pared 3 bases from V and 4 bases from J, leaving 16 bases between. The CDR3 region is CASSFQVRGPYNEQFF. The CDR3 nucleotides are TGTGCCAGCAGTTTTCAGGTCAGGGGACCTTACAATGAGCAGTTCTTC.

As to this clonotype: A junction boundary mismatches the germline segment, possibly from a read error. This chain uses TRBV28 with TRBJ1-2, with TRBD1 as a possible D gene (5 bases). The V gene's germline CDR1 is MDHEN and CDR2 SYDVKM. The CDR3 spans 16 residues. The CDR3 spells CASSTHRDGRIYGCTF. The CDR3 DNA reads TGTGCCAGCAGCACGCACCGGGACGGAAGAATCTATGGCTGCACCTTC.

The genes are TRBV12-3 or TRBV12-4 and TRBJ1-4; TRBD1 might be the D (5 bases). The CDR3 is 13 residues long. Trimming took off 3 bases at V and 5 bases at J, with 7 bases between the two ends. CDR3 amino acids: CASSFQGNEKLFF. DNA for the CDR3: TGTGCCAGCAGTTTCCAGGGAAATGAAAAACTGTTTTTT.

V and J are TRBV7-9 and TRBJ2-1, with TRBD2 as a possible D gene (5 bases). The CDR3 sequence is 17 residues long. The V gene's germline CDR1 is SEHNR and CDR2 FQNEAQ (reference sequence). V dropped 5 bases and J dropped 5 bases, with 22 bases sitting between them. CDR3 residues: CASSDGLGSPWDNEQFF. In DNA form, the CDR3 reads TGTGCCAGCAGCGATGGTCTGGGGAGCCCGTGGGACAATGAGCAGTTCTTC.

The genes are TRBV18 and TRBJ2-1; 14 nucleotides match TRBD2. With V trimmed by 3 bases and J by 4 bases, 2 bases remained unmatched. Germline V lookup: CDR1 KGHSH, CDR2 LQKENI. This CDR3 has 16 residues. CDR3 region: CASSPGLAGAYNEQFF. The CDR3 nucleotides are TGTGCCAGCTCACCGGGACTAGCGGGGGCATACAATGAGCAGTTCTTC.

The chain uses TRBV4-2 and TRBJ2-6; D perhaps matches TRBD2 (5 bases). The CDR3 contains 17 residues. The V gene's germline CDR1 is LGHNA and CDR2 YNFKEQ. The germline V and J ends were trimmed by 4 bases and 1 base, with 14 bases remaining between them. CDR3 nucleotides: TGTGCCAGCAGCCCCAACGCGGCGGGTTCTGGGGCCAACGTCCTGACTTTC. This codes for CASSPNAAGSGANVLTF.

The DNA of the CDR3 is TGTGCCAGTAGAACCCTTTGGGACACTGAAGCTTTCTTT. Protein: CASRTLWDTEAFF. The chain carries TRBV19 and TRBJ1-1; D uncertain. This CDR3 comprises 13 residues. Germline-derived CDR1 and CDR2 are LNHDA and SQIVND (reference sequence). Trimming left V 6 bases short and J 3 bases short, with 11 bases between.

V gene TRBV20-1 combines with J gene TRBJ2-1; tentatively, D is TRBD2 (6 bases). The DNA end is a closer match to TRBJ2-7, so the J assignment may be wrong. CDR1 and CDR2 from the germline V gene are DFQATT and SNEGSKA (reference sequence). The CDR3 extends over 14 amino acids. CDR3 loop: CSAGGSGFYNEQYF. The CDR3 region has the DNA TGCAGTGCTGGGGGTAGCGGATTCTACAATGAGCAGTACTTC.

The chain combines TRBV25-1 with TRBJ2-7; D gene uncertain. The CDR3 is made up of 13 amino acids. The V end was cut by 3 bases, the J end by 7 bases, with 13 bases between. CDR1 is MGHDK, CDR2 SYGVNS, per germline. This CDR3 reads CASSDSLYNEQYF. For the CDR3, the DNA is TGTGCCAGCAGTGATAGCCTTTACAATGAGCAGTACTTC.

The sample holds one count of this clonotype. An end of the junction differs from the germline gene, which may be a read error. The gene calls are TRBV9 and TRBJ1-4; 7 nucleotides agree with TRBD1. The V gene's germline CDR1 is SGDLS and CDR2 YYNGEE. CDR3 size: 15 residues. CDR3 in amino acids: CASSASTGAGEKLFF. In DNA, the CDR3 is TGTGCCAGCAGCGCCAGCACAGGGGCCGGAGAAAAACTATTTTTT.

Turning to this clonotype: One junction end disagrees with the germline gene, perhaps due to a read error. The chain recombines TRBV28 with TRBJ1-3; a possible D gene is TRBD1 (5 bases). CDR3 length: 16 residues. CDR1 is MDHEN, CDR2 SYDVKM, per germline. CDR3: CASTGPGRYSGNAIYF. CDR3 nucleotides: TGTGCCAGCACGGGCCCGGGACGCTACTCTGGAAACGCCATATATTTT. Together with reference TRBV28 and TRBJ1-3, the CDR3 gives the full variable domain: DVKVTQSSRYLVKRTGEKVFLECVQDMDHENMFWYRQDPGLGLRLIYFSYDVKMKEKGDIPEGYSVSREKKERFSLILESASTNQTSMYLCASTGPGRYSGNAIYFGEGSWLTVV.

The CDR3 DNA reads as TGCGCCAGCAGTAGGGACGAAAGGACAGATACGCAGTATTTT. Its translation is CASSRDERTDTQYF. The chain employs TRBV10-1 and TRBJ2-3, with D perhaps being TRBD1 or TRBD2 (5 bases each). Trimming took off 5 bases at V and 3 bases at J, with 12 bases between the two ends. CDR1 is WNHNN and CDR2 is SYGVQD in the germline V gene (reference sequence). The length of the CDR3 is 14 residues.

The V call is TRBV12-3 or TRBV12-4, the J call TRBJ1-1; tentatively, D is TRBD1 (5 bases). V shed 2 bases and J shed 2 bases, with 12 bases lying between them. The CDR3 is 15 amino acids. In nucleotides, the CDR3 is TGTGCCAGCAGTTTATTCCTGGGGACTAACACTGAAGCTTTCTTT. Its translation: CASSLFLGTNTEAFF.

The CDR3 DNA follows: TGTGCCAGCAGTGTAAGATACAGGGAGACCCAGTACTTC. Its protein is CASSVRYRETQYF. The chain recombines TRBV12-3 or TRBV12-4 with TRBJ2-5; D perhaps matches TRBD1 (5 bases). V was cut by 5 bases and J by 5 bases, with 12 bases left in between. CDR3 size: 13 residues.